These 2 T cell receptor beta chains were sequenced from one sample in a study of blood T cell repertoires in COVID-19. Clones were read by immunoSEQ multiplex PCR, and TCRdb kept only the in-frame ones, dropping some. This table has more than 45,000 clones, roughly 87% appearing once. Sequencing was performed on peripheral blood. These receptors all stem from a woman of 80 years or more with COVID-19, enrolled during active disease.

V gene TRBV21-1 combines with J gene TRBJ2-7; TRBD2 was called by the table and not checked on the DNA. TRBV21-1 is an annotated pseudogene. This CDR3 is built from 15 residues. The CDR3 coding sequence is TGTGCCAGCAGCAAAGCGGGCAGGAGGTCCTACGAGCAGTACTTC. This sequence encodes CASSKAGRRSYEQYF.

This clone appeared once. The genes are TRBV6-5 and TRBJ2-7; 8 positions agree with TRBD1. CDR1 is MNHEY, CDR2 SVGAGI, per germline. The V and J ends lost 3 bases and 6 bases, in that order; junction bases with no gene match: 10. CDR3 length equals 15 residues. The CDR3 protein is CASSYVLGQGAEQYF. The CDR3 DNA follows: TGTGCCAGCAGTTATGTCCTAGGGCAGGGGGCCGAGCAGTACTTC.